The T cell receptor (beta chain) described here comes from a study of identical twins. This clonotype was picked up many times. Antigen: not known. The study's findings and limits: Weaker excess twin sharing was observed in beta out-of-frame sequences. Zero-insertion analyses could be partly confounded by invariant MAIT and iNKT cells.

Germline V gene lookup returns CDR1 SGHDN and CDR2 FVKESK. The CDR3 runs 13 residues. Trimming cost V 4 bases and J 5 bases, with 9 bases left between them. Template switching created a universal primer site, and the cDNA included unique molecular identifiers. Each CDR3 protein gets one entry after TCRdb re-called the 5' RACE reads with MiXCR. The repertoire holds some 250,000 distinct CDR3 sequences, with 5% to 7% as singletons. This same sample was also part of a study on T cells expressing NK-cell markers. That source reports: Topping the CD3+CD56-NKG2C+ fraction as well were these clonotypes, in a few donors.

The V call is TRBV14, the J call TRBJ2-1; possibly TRBD2 for D (5 bases). The sequenced material came from CD8+ T cells sorted from blood. The receptor's source is a woman aged 18-30 years in good health. The CDR3 loop reads CASSPLSDNEQFF. The CDR3 nucleotides read TGTGCCAGCAGCCCTCTTAGCGACAATGAGCAGTTCTTC.